Listed below are T cell receptor beta chains from one sample, sequenced in a study of blood T cell repertoires in COVID-19. Here immunoSEQ multiplex PCR was the method, and the copy in TCRdb shows in-frame clones only, minus some. The sample lists roughly 200,000 clones, about 83% occurring once. Sample: PBMCs or T cells enriched from blood (not recorded which). Receptors were obtained from a woman in her 30s who had been exposed to COVID-19. Each CDR3 is given with its conserved first and last residue. Fields, in order: CDR3 DNA, CDR3 protein, V gene, J gene, clone size, D gene. The D gene is left open where the match is weak. A clone size is listed for some rows: how often the clone was seen (once, few, many), or a class if it is expanded.

DNA: TGTGCTAGCAGCCCCGCTAGCGGGGGGGCAGATACGCAGTATTTT
CDR3: CASSPASGGADTQYF
V: TRBV7-7
J: TRBJ2-3
size: .
D: TRBD2

DNA: TGTGCCAGCAGCTCTTTAGCGGGGGGAGAGACCCAGTACTTC
CDR3: CASSSLAGGETQYF
V: TRBV7-8
J: TRBJ2-5
size: .
D: TRBD2

DNA: TGTGCCAGTAGTATCCAGGGGGCTGGGTACGAGCAGTACTTC
CDR3: CASSIQGAGYEQYF
V: TRBV19
J: TRBJ2-7
size: .
D: TRBD1

DNA: TGTGCAAGTCGCTCCCGAACTAGTTATGAGCAGTTCTTC
CDR3: CASRSRTSYEQFF
V: TRBV12-2
J: TRBJ2-1
size: .
D: .

DNA: TGTGCCAGTAGTTCCCTAGGGGGTAGGAGTCCTGAAGCTTTCTTT
CDR3: CASSSLGGRSPEAFF
V: TRBV19
J: TRBJ1-1
size: .
D: .

DNA: TGCAGCGTTGGGGAGGGCACAGATACGCAGTATTTT
CDR3: CSVGEGTDTQYF
V: TRBV29-1
J: TRBJ2-3
size: .
D: .

DNA: TGCGCCAGCAGCTTGGTTTCAGACAATGAGCAGTTCTTC
CDR3: CASSLVSDNEQFF
V: TRBV5-1
J: TRBJ2-1
size: .
D: .

DNA: TGTGCCAGCGCGGCAGCGTTCGGCCGAGAGACCCAGTACTTC
CDR3: CASAAAFGRETQYF
V: TRBV7-6
J: TRBJ2-5
size: .
D: .

DNA: TGTGCCAGCAGCCAAGATCACGGTAGCGGGGGAGTAACAGATACGCAGTATTTT
CDR3: CASSQDHGSGGVTDTQYF
V: TRBV3-1/TRBV3-2
J: TRBJ2-3
size: .
D: TRBD2

DNA: TGTGCCAGCAGTTTTCCCTCCTCAGATACGCAGTATTTT
CDR3: CASSFPSSDTQYF
V: TRBV6-2/TRBV6-3
J: TRBJ2-3
size: .
D: .

DNA: TGTGCCAGCAGCTTAGTCGGGACAGAGAACACCGGGGAGCTGTTTTTT
CDR3: CASSLVGTENTGELFF
V: TRBV7-9
J: TRBJ2-2
size: .
D: TRBD1

DNA: TGTGCCTGGAGTGTACAAATGCCGGGGGTTAGATTGCGCGAGCAGTACTTC
CDR3: CAWSVQMPGVRLREQYF
V: TRBV30
J: TRBJ2-7
size: .
D: .

DNA: TGTGCCAGCAGTGACTGGGGGGGTAGCACTGAAGCTTTCTTT
CDR3: CASSDWGGSTEAFF
V: TRBV6-4
J: TRBJ1-1
size: .
D: .

DNA: TGTGCCAGCAGTTACTCGCGGGGGGGCCTCAATGAGCAGTTCTTC
CDR3: CASSYSRGGLNEQFF
V: TRBV6-2/TRBV6-3
J: TRBJ2-1
size: .
D: TRBD2

DNA: TGTGCCAGCAGCCCTCAGGGTAGCCCTGAAGCTTTCTTT
CDR3: CASSPQGSPEAFF
V: TRBV9
J: TRBJ1-1
size: .
D: .

DNA: TGTGCCAGCAGCTCGCGACAGGGAAGCTCCTACAATGAGCAGTTCTTC
CDR3: CASSSRQGSSYNEQFF
V: TRBV7-9
J: TRBJ2-1
size: once
D: TRBD1

DNA: TGTGCCAGCAGTTACTCTCGGGGCACAGGGGACTACGAGCAGTACTTC
CDR3: CASSYSRGTGDYEQYF
V: TRBV6-5
J: TRBJ2-7
size: .
D: TRBD1

DNA: TGTGCCAGCAGCACAACTCAGGGGAGCACTGAAGCTTTCTTT
CDR3: CASSTTQGSTEAFF
V: TRBV7-9
J: TRBJ1-1
size: .
D: .

DNA: TGTGCCAGCAGCCAAGATTTCTACGGCCGGGACAGCAAGGATACGCAGTATTTT
CDR3: CASSQDFYGRDSKDTQYF
V: TRBV3-1/TRBV3-2
J: TRBJ2-3
size: .
D: TRBD1

DNA: TGTGCCAGCAGCTTGGAGGGGGCCTATGGCTACACCTTC
CDR3: CASSLEGAYGYTF
V: TRBV5-6
J: TRBJ1-2
size: few
D: TRBD1

DNA: TGTGCCTGGACGTCAGGAACCTACGAGCAGTACTTC
CDR3: CAWTSGTYEQYF
V: TRBV30
J: TRBJ2-7
size: .
D: .

DNA: TGTGCCTGGAGCGGGGGGACTAGCGGGGAGGGAGATACGCAGTATTTT
CDR3: CAWSGGTSGEGDTQYF
V: TRBV30
J: TRBJ2-3
size: .
D: TRBD2

DNA: TGTGCCAGTAGTATAGGTCCTAGCGGGAGCACAGATACGCAGTATTTT
CDR3: CASSIGPSGSTDTQYF
V: TRBV19
J: TRBJ2-3
size: .
D: TRBD2

DNA: TGTGCCAGCAGCTCCCTACAGGGTTTCCAAGGCTACACCTTC
CDR3: CASSSLQGFQGYTF
V: TRBV11-2
J: TRBJ1-2
size: once
D: .

DNA: TGTGCCAGCAGCGCCCACACTAGTATCGGGGAGCTGTTTTTT
CDR3: CASSAHTSIGELFF
V: TRBV21-1
J: TRBJ2-2
size: once
D: .

DNA: TGTGCCAGCAGCTTGGGACAGGCTCGGGAGCAGTACTTC
CDR3: CASSLGQAREQYF
V: TRBV7-6
J: TRBJ2-7
size: many
D: TRBD1

DNA: TGCGCCAGCAGCCAAGATCACGGTAATCAGCCCCAGCATTTT
CDR3: CASSQDHGNQPQHF
V: TRBV4-3
J: TRBJ1-5
size: .
D: .

DNA: TGTGCCAGCAGCTACAACCGGGACAGGACCGAAAAACTGTTTTTT
CDR3: CASSYNRDRTEKLFF
V: TRBV11-2
J: TRBJ1-4
size: .
D: TRBD1

DNA: TGCGCCAGCAGCCTCCGGGGACAAGCCTCTGGGGCCAACGTCCTGACTTTC
CDR3: CASSLRGQASGANVLTF
V: TRBV4-3
J: TRBJ2-6
size: .
D: .

DNA: TGTGCCAGCAGCTTAGATGTCTGGGACAGACCCCCCTCTGGGGCCAACGTCCTGACTTTC
CDR3: CASSLDVWDRPPSGANVLTF
V: TRBV11-3
J: TRBJ2-6
size: .
D: TRBD1

DNA: TGTGCCAGCTCACCGCCGGGACAGCAATACACCGGGGAGCTGTTTTTT
CDR3: CASSPPGQQYTGELFF
V: TRBV18
J: TRBJ2-2
size: .
D: TRBD1

DNA: TGTGCCAGCAGCCCGGCGACAGGGGGCATGAACACTGAAGCTTTCTTT
CDR3: CASSPATGGMNTEAFF
V: TRBV14
J: TRBJ1-1
size: once
D: TRBD1

DNA: TGTGCCAGCAGCAGGACAGGGGATTTAGTTGTTGAAAAACTGTTTTTT
CDR3: CASSRTGDLVVEKLFF
V: TRBV9
J: TRBJ1-4
size: once
D: TRBD1

DNA: TGTGCCAGCAGTTATCAGGGTTATACTGAAGCTTTCTTT
CDR3: CASSYQGYTEAFF
V: TRBV27
J: TRBJ1-1
size: .
D: .

DNA: TGTGCCAGCAGCTTACACAGGGAATGGGGGCAAGGAAACACTGAAGCTTTCTTT
CDR3: CASSLHREWGQGNTEAFF
V: TRBV5-5
J: TRBJ1-1
size: once
D: .

DNA: TGTGCCAGCAGCTTCCGGACAGGCGCAACTAATGAAAAACTGTTTTTT
CDR3: CASSFRTGATNEKLFF
V: TRBV7-9
J: TRBJ1-4
size: .
D: TRBD1

DNA: TGTGCCAGCAGTTACTCCCAGGGGTCCTACGAGCAGTACTTC
CDR3: CASSYSQGSYEQYF
V: TRBV6-5
J: TRBJ2-7
size: .
D: .

DNA: TGTGCCAGCAGCCGATCAGGGGAAACGAACTCACCCCTCCACTTT
CDR3: CASSRSGETNSPLHF
V: TRBV3-1/TRBV3-2
J: TRBJ1-6
size: .
D: .

DNA: TGTGCCAGCAGCCCGGGACTAGCGGAGGAGACCCAGTACTTC
CDR3: CASSPGLAEETQYF
V: TRBV3-1/TRBV3-2
J: TRBJ2-5
size: .
D: TRBD2

DNA: TGTGCCAGCAGTCTAACCAGGGGACAGACCTATAGCAATCAGCCCCAGCATTTT
CDR3: CASSLTRGQTYSNQPQHF
V: TRBV7-2
J: TRBJ1-5
size: .
D: TRBD1

DNA: TGCGCCAGCAGAACATCAATTTACAATGAGCAGTTCTTC
CDR3: CASRTSIYNEQFF
V: TRBV10-2
J: TRBJ2-1
size: .
D: .

DNA: TGTGCCAGCAGGGAGGGGGCAGGGGGCGCGAGGAACACTGAAGCTTTCTTT
CDR3: CASREGAGGARNTEAFF
V: TRBV7-6
J: TRBJ1-1
size: .
D: TRBD1

DNA: TGTGCCACCGCACAGGAATCTACAGATACGCAGTATTTT
CDR3: CATAQESTDTQYF
V: TRBV19
J: TRBJ2-3
size: .
D: .

DNA: TGTGCCAGCAGCCCGAGAGGTGGGACAGGCCTCTCCTACGAGCAGTACTTC
CDR3: CASSPRGGTGLSYEQYF
V: TRBV27
J: TRBJ2-7
size: .
D: TRBD1

DNA: TGTGCCAGTATTGCTAGGGGGACCACTGAAGCTTTCTTT
CDR3: CASIARGTTEAFF
V: TRBV19
J: TRBJ1-1
size: .
D: .

DNA: TGTGCCAGCAGCTTAAGAGCTAACTATGGCTACACCTTC
CDR3: CASSLRANYGYTF
V: TRBV11-2
J: TRBJ1-2
size: .
D: .

DNA: TGTGCCATCACCCCTGGAGGAGGGGCGTACGCGCAGTACTTC
CDR3: CAITPGGGAYAQYF
V: TRBV10-3
J: TRBJ2-7
size: .
D: .

DNA: TGTGCCAGCAAACGGTCTCATGACTACGAGCAGTACTTC
CDR3: CASKRSHDYEQYF
V: TRBV2
J: TRBJ2-7
size: .
D: .

DNA: TGTGCCAGCAGCTCGACAGGGAACACTGAAGCTTTCTTT
CDR3: CASSSTGNTEAFF
V: TRBV7-3
J: TRBJ1-1
size: .
D: .

DNA: TGCAGCGTTGGAGGACAGGGCCTGGGCTATGGCTACACCTTC
CDR3: CSVGGQGLGYGYTF
V: TRBV29-1
J: TRBJ1-2
size: .
D: TRBD1

DNA: TGTGCCAGCAGCCTAAGGGTGACAGGGAACTATGGCTACACCTTC
CDR3: CASSLRVTGNYGYTF
V: TRBV27
J: TRBJ1-2
size: .
D: TRBD1

DNA: TGTGCCAGTAGTCCATGGACAGGGGGGGCCGGGGAGCTGTTTTTT
CDR3: CASSPWTGGAGELFF
V: TRBV19
J: TRBJ2-2
size: .
D: TRBD1

DNA: TGTGCCAGCAGCCTACCAAACACTGAAGCTTTCTTT
CDR3: CASSLPNTEAFF
V: TRBV27
J: TRBJ1-1
size: .
D: .

DNA: TGCGCCAGCAGCTTGGCCGGGACTGAGATTCAGTTCTTC
CDR3: CASSLAGTEIQFF
V: TRBV5-1
J: TRBJ2-1
size: .
D: .

DNA: TGTGCCAGCAGCGCCGATGACAGGGGGAGCTCCTACGAGCAGTACTTC
CDR3: CASSADDRGSSYEQYF
V: TRBV9
J: TRBJ2-7
size: .
D: TRBD1

DNA: TGTGCCTGGACCTCTGGGGGGATTTCAGGAAACACCATATATTTT
CDR3: CAWTSGGISGNTIYF
V: TRBV30
J: TRBJ1-3
size: .
D: .

DNA: TGTGCCAGCAGCTTAGGACAGGGTGGATACGAGCAGTACTTC
CDR3: CASSLGQGGYEQYF
V: TRBV7-6
J: TRBJ2-7
size: .
D: TRBD1

DNA: TGTGCCAGCAAAGGGGGTGAGGTTGAAAAACTGTTTTTT
CDR3: CASKGGEVEKLFF
V: TRBV27
J: TRBJ1-4
size: .
D: .

DNA: TGTGCCAGCAGCTTAGTTAATAACAATGAGCAGTTCTTC
CDR3: CASSLVNNNEQFF
V: TRBV7-2
J: TRBJ2-1
size: .
D: .

DNA: TGTGCCACCCCGCTAGCGGGGGACGCCTACGAGCAGTACTTC
CDR3: CATPLAGDAYEQYF
V: TRBV9
J: TRBJ2-7
size: once
D: TRBD2